These T cell receptor beta chains were read from a single sample in a study of shared clonotypes between healthy human individuals. Repertoires were generated with immunoSEQ multiplex PCR, while TCRdb's copy carries only in-frame clones and drops some. This table has roughly 1,000,000 clones, 75% to 85% appearing once. Sample: memory CD4+ T cells from PBMCs. These receptors all come from a man between 18 and 35 years old in good health. Some clones in this sample may be carry-over from other donors' samples. CDR3s include the opening cysteine and the closing phenylalanine or tryptophan. A D gene is named only where the DNA matches it firmly. Clone size is stated in some rows and not others, as once, few, many or a class when expanded.

.	TRBV11-2	.	TRBJ1-5	CASSLAPTGPYSNQPQHF	TGTGCCAGCAGCTTAGCCCCGACAGGCCCTTATAGCAATCAGCCCCAGCATTTT
.	TRBV5-1	.	TRBJ1-1	CASSLGVNWVAFF	TGCGCCAGCAGCTTGGGAGTTAACTGGGTTGCTTTCTTT
.	TRBV4-1	TRBD1	TRBJ1-2	CASSHRPLTGTEQLFYGYTF	TGCGCCAGCAGCCATCGGCCACTAACCGGGACAGAACAATTATTCTATGGCTACACCTTC
many	TRBV5-6	TRBD2	TRBJ2-7	CASSSLLSGTDPYEQYF	TGTGCCAGCAGCTCTTTACTTAGCGGGACTGACCCCTACGAGCAGTACTTC
.	TRBV6-1	TRBD1	TRBJ2-7	CASSERTGVSYEQYF	TGTGCCAGCAGTGAACGGACAGGGGTTTCCTACGAGCAGTACTTC
.	TRBV28	.	TRBJ2-5	CASSILRQETQYF	TGTGCCAGCAGCATACTTCGACAAGAGACCCAGTACTTC
.	TRBV5-1	TRBD2	TRBJ2-1	CASSRVSGRGRRNEQFF	TGCGCCAGCAGCCGGGTGAGCGGGAGAGGGAGACGTAATGAGCAGTTCTTC
many	TRBV30	.	TRBJ1-1	CAWRVAGARTEAFF	TGTGCCTGGAGGGTCGCGGGGGCGAGGACTGAAGCTTTCTTT
.	TRBV6-5	.	TRBJ1-2	CASSYSSGVNYGYTF	TGTGCCAGCAGTTACAGCTCAGGGGTGAACTATGGCTACACCTTC
.	TRBV19	.	TRBJ2-2	CASSPRGSPGELFF	TGTGCCAGTAGTCCCCGAGGTTCTCCCGGGGAGCTGTTTTTT
.	TRBV7-3	.	TRBJ2-2	CASSLLAFSGELFF	TGTGCCAGCAGCTTATTAGCATTCTCCGGGGAGCTGTTTTTT